This T cell receptor (beta chain) was sequenced for a study of Ad26.COV2.S vaccination and SARS-CoV-2 variants (dated by TCRdb to the early 2020s). About the full investigation: Vaccine-arm donors were drawn from COV1001, a multicentre, randomized, double-blind, placebo-controlled phase I-IIa trial of Ad26.COV2.S in healthy adults. Ad26.COV2.S was given intramuscularly at 5x10^10 or 1x10^11 viral particles, as a single shot or as two shots 56 days apart. TCRbeta repertoire sequencing was used to assess the specificity and breadth of SARS-CoV-2-reactive T cell receptors after Ad26.COV2.S vaccination. A total of around 32 samples were included in the TCR-sequenced set, comprising around 19 Ad26.COV2.S vaccine recipients, 5 placebo recipients and 8 SARS-CoV-2 convalescent individuals. Participants in the trial were split at random into five groups of five each, receiving low-dose or high-dose Ad26.COV2.S once or twice, or else placebo on both occasions. Investigators did not know the trial group allocation while performing experiments and assessing outcomes.

The research as a whole found: Spike-specific TCR breadth was higher in Ad26.COV2.S recipients than in placebo recipients (P = 0.0014). According to the authors, total T cell responses may have been underestimated by the TCR breadth and depth analyses. Non-spike TCR breadth was comparable between vaccine and placebo recipients, consistent with the vaccine containing only spike. Comparing responses between vaccine doses or regimens was not something the study was powered to do. Substantial breadth of spike-specific CD8+ and CD4+ T cell responses was reported after vaccination.

What this sample's treatment or condition label stands for: approximately 18 received Ad26.COV2.S at low or high dose, single or two shots; roughly five received placebo; per-sample allocation not given. Repertoires of vaccine and placebo recipients were sequenced from samples collected on day 63 after the first injection. In Cohort 1b, about 27 adults aged 18-55 years were enrolled at a single site in Boston, USA, between 29 July and 7 August 2020. Ad26.COV2.S was a replication-incompetent adenovirus type 26 vector that expressed a prefusion-stabilized SARS-CoV-2 spike protein derived from the original Wuhan strain. The immunoSEQ Assay was used to sequence TCRbeta CDR3 regions. After extraction, genomic DNA underwent amplification by bias-controlled multiplex PCR, followed by high-throughput sequencing. The published analysis was carried out like this. To quantify the absolute abundance of each unique TCRbeta CDR3 region, sequences were collapsed and filtered. T cell fraction was estimated by normalization of TCRbeta template counts to usable DNA, with usable DNA being measured through amplification of reference genes present in all nucleated cells. Repertoire TCRs were annotated as SARS-CoV-2-specific by exact matching of V gene, CDR3 amino acid sequence and J gene to a known reactive TCR set. MIRA supplied the reference SARS-CoV-2 TCR set, which was filtered for enrichment in COVID-19-positive ImmuneCODE repertoires so that public or cross-reactive TCRs were removed. Using the MIRA antigens, annotated TCRs were further analysed by specific ORF or by position within an ORF. Breadth was defined as annotated unique rearrangements over total unique productive rearrangements; depth was the summed frequency of those rearrangements. Group comparisons of TCR breadth used two-sided Wilcoxon rank-sum tests. TCRdb limited this immuneACCESS table to in-frame rearrangements with V and J called. A share of clones is missing; checked studies link under half to unresolved V genes, and the rest is unexplained. For V, J and clone size, that table is used; D and trimming come from the DNA. Within this sample are roughly 500,000 clones, with 87% of them counted one time only. Roughly 12% of the sample is held by the ten biggest clonotypes.

Points on this clone: What this receptor recognizes is not known. No per-base quality is available; no much larger clone lies one base away.

Based on the germline V gene (reference sequence), the CDR1 and CDR2 sequences are MNHNY and SVGAGI. V gives up 4 bases and J gives up 7 bases, and the segment between their germline ends measures 10 bases. Measured from the cysteine to the phenylalanine, the CDR3 is 13 residues long. Only the CDR3 portion is preserved as DNA: 39 bases, with reading frame beginning at the first base. This specimen was peripheral blood, taken in a trial of Ad26.COV2.S vaccine versus placebo. This chain is built from TRBV6-6 and TRBJ1-4; no confident D gene assignment can be made. This clonotype was sampled from a person between 18 and 59 years old who received the Ad26.COV2.S COVID-19 vaccine or a placebo. The DNA is TGTGCCAGCAGTTTGGCGGAATCTGAAAAACTGTTTTTT. Its translation reads: CASSLAESEKLFF.